Below, 32 T cell receptor beta chains from the same sample are listed, as sequenced in a study of brain T cells in children with intractable seizures. Sequencing used immunoSEQ multiplex PCR; TCRdb keeps in-frame clones, though not all of them. The data show around 70,000 clones, with 85% to 95% seen just once and under 2% held by the top ten. The sequenced sample was peripheral blood, obtained at surgery. The source is a boy under three years old with tuberous sclerosis and intractable seizures.

V gene TRBV2 combines with J gene TRBJ2-4; no firm D call. V was pared by 0 bases and J by 0 bases, with 3 bases between. CDR1 is SNHLY and CDR2 is FYNNEI in the germline V gene. The CDR3 has 14 residues. CDR3 loop: CASSEASAKNIQYF. The CDR3, as DNA: TGTGCCAGCAGTGAAGCGTCAGCCAAAAACATTCAGTACTTC.

The V call is TRBV29-1, the J call TRBJ2-1; 10 nucleotides match TRBD2. From germline, CDR1 is SQVTM and CDR2 ANQGSEA. CDR3 length: 16 residues. The V and J ends lost 5 bases and 8 bases, in that order; junction bases with no gene match: 15. CDR3 in DNA: TGCAGCGTTCCTGCCGCAGCGGGGGGGCGATTTGATGAGCAGTTCTTC. It encodes CSVPAAAGGRFDEQFF.

The CDR3 region has the DNA TGTGCCAGCAGCTTCGTGGACAGGGCGGTGGAGACCCAGTACTTC. Encoded protein: CASSFVDRAVETQYF. This sequence joins TRBV7-9 and TRBJ2-5; TRBD1 matches at 8 bases. CDR3 length equals 15 residues. Germline trimming cut 3 bases from V and 5 bases from J; bases unmatched to any gene: 8. CDR1 and CDR2 from the germline V gene are SEHNR and FQNEAQ (reference sequence).

The V gene is TRBV11-2, the J gene TRBJ2-7, with TRBD2 identical over 7 bases. J gave up 5 bases and V 0 bases, and 4 bases lay outside the gene matches. The CDR3 is 14 amino acids. Per germline, CDR1 SGHAT and CDR2 FQNNGV. CDR3 amino acids: CASSLDAAGHEQYF. In nucleotides, the CDR3 is TGTGCCAGCAGCTTAGATGCAGCGGGGCACGAGCAGTACTTC.

V usage is TRBV4-1 and J usage is TRBJ1-1; D gene uncertain. There are 18 residues in the CDR3. Trimming left V 0 bases short and J 4 bases short, with 21 bases between. CDR1 MGHRA and CDR2 YSYEKL come from the germline V gene. The CDR3 loop reads CASSQDTWGGLLITEAFF. DNA of the CDR3: TGCGCCAGCAGCCAAGACACGTGGGGAGGCCTTTTGATCACTGAAGCTTTCTTT.

The chain is built from TRBV30 and TRBJ2-7; D gene uncertain. The ends were cut back, 4 bases at V and 4 bases at J, with 14 bases in the middle. The CDR3 has 13 residues. CDR1 is GTSNPN and CDR2 is SVGIG in the germline V gene (reference sequence). DNA for the CDR3: TGTGCCTGGACGGTGGGCCCGTATTACGAGCAGTACTTC. Translating gives CAWTVGPYYEQYF.

CDR3 sequence: CASSENDRVRRPQHF. The CDR3 nucleotides read TGTGCCAGCAGTGAGAATGACAGGGTTCGTCGGCCCCAGCATTTT. The chain links TRBV6-1 to TRBJ1-5; 7 positions match TRBD1. V lost 3 bases and J lost 9; bases outside the gene matches: 11. Germline CDR1 is MNHNS and CDR2 is SASEGT. The CDR3 contains 15 residues.

CDR3 in DNA: TGTGCCTGGGACCCTGCTGAGCTTTCCTACAATGAGCAGTTCTTC. This sequence encodes CAWDPAELSYNEQFF. This rearrangement joins TRBV30 to TRBJ2-1; no definite D call. Trimming took off 5 bases at V and 1 base at J, with 15 bases between the two ends. Looked up from germline, CDR1 is GTSNPN and CDR2 is SVGIG (reference sequence). CDR3 length equals 15 residues.

The chain recombines TRBV30 with TRBJ2-6, with TRBD1 as a possible D gene (6 bases). The CDR3 has 16 amino acids. Germline-derived CDR1 and CDR2 are GTSNPN and SVGIG (reference sequence). V shed 1 base and J shed 4 bases, with 14 bases lying between them. CDR3 in amino acids: CAWSGTRGYGANVLTF. The CDR3 DNA is TGTGCCTGGAGTGGAACGAGGGGGTACGGGGCCAACGTCCTGACTTTC.

The chain carries TRBV13 and TRBJ2-7, with D perhaps TRBD1 (6 bases). The CDR3 length is 13 residues. From germline, CDR1 is PRHDT and CDR2 FYEKMQ (reference sequence). V was clipped by 5 bases and J by 6 bases, with 14 bases between them. The CDR3 here is CASSPGQLGEQYF. In DNA form, the CDR3 reads TGTGCCAGCAGCCCTGGACAGCTTGGCGAGCAGTACTTC. Drawing the rest from reference TRBV13 and TRBJ2-7, the complete variable domain is AAGVIQSPRHLIKEKRETATLKCYPIPRHDTVYWYQQGPGQDPQFLISFYEKMQSDKGSIPDRFSAQQFSDYHSELNMSSLELGDSALYFCASSPGQLGEQYFGPGTRLTVT.

The rearrangement links TRBV24-1 to TRBJ2-2; D gene uncertain. Germline values: CDR1 KGHDR, CDR2 SFDVKD. V was shortened by 4 bases and J by 3 bases, with 8 bases between the two germline ends. This CDR3 is built from 14 residues. In DNA form, the CDR3 reads TGTGCCACCAGTGAAAATAGGGACACCGGGGAGCTGTTTTTT. Translated, it gives CATSENRDTGELFF.

The chain employs TRBV11-3 and TRBJ1-2; no reliable D call. The CDR3 has 13 residues. Germline values: CDR1 SGHNT, CDR2 YENEEA. V shed 2 bases and J shed 0 bases, with 4 bases lying between them. The CDR3 DNA reads as TGTGCCAGCAGCTTACAGACTAACTATGGCTACACCTTC. Its protein product is CASSLQTNYGYTF.

CDR3 sequence reads: CASSVTTGRGIYNEQFF. CDR3 in DNA: TGTGCCAGCAGCGTAACGACTGGGCGGGGAATCTACAATGAGCAGTTCTTC. This chain links TRBV9 with TRBJ2-1, with D perhaps matching TRBD2 (6 bases). CDR1 is SGDLS and CDR2 is YYNGEE in the germline V gene. The CDR3 length is 17 residues. Trimming removed 1 base at V and 3 bases at J, with 17 bases between.

The chain couples TRBV6-2 or TRBV6-3 to TRBJ2-5; TRBD2 matches 7 bases. This CDR3 is 16 amino acids long. The V gene's germline CDR1 is MNHEY and CDR2 SVGEGT. Trimming at V came to 2 bases and at J to 3 bases, leaving 9 bases not matched to a gene. CDR3 bases: TGTGCCAGCAGTTACGATAGGTCTAGCGGTAAAGAGACCCAGTACTTC. Its protein product is CASSYDRSSGKETQYF.

This chain uses TRBV24-1 with TRBJ1-1; 9 bases match TRBD1. V was pared by 7 bases and J by 0 bases, with 2 bases of the junction left unmatched. Germline V gene lookup returns CDR1 KGHDR and CDR2 SFDVKD. The CDR3 runs 14 residues. CDR3: CATRQGAMNTEAFF. CDR3 DNA: TGTGCCACCAGACAGGGGGCGATGAACACTGAAGCTTTCTTT.

This chain links TRBV29-1 with TRBJ1-4, with D possibly matching TRBD1 (6 bases). Germline V gene lookup returns CDR1 SQVTM and CDR2 ANQGSEA. The CDR3 covers 11 residues. V was pared by 7 bases and J by 8 bases, with 11 bases between. DNA of the CDR3: TGCAGCGCTAAGGGGGTCGAAAAACTGTTTTTT. Translation gives CSAKGVEKLFF. The variable domain in full, with the rest retrieved from reference TRBV29-1 and TRBJ1-4, is SAVISQKPSRDICQRGTSLTIQCQVDSQVTMMFWYRQQPGQSLTLIATANQGSEATYESGFVIDKFPISRPNLTFSTLTVSNMSPEDSSIYLCSAKGVEKLFFGSGTQLSVL.

The genes are TRBV10-3 and TRBJ2-5; the match to TRBD2 covers 8 bases. Trimming took 5 bases from V and 3 from J; bases not matched to a gene: 5. This CDR3 is 14 amino acids long. From germline, CDR1 is ENHRY and CDR2 SYGVKD. The CDR3 DNA follows: TGTGCCATCAGTCCAGCGGGAGTAAAAGAGACCCAGTACTTC. Amino acids: CAISPAGVKETQYF.

The gene calls are TRBV7-2 and TRBJ2-7; 9 bases align to TRBD1. This CDR3 has 15 residues. After removal of 1 base from V and 3 bases from J, the junction contained 4 bases not matched to a gene. Germline assignment: CDR1 SGHTA and CDR2 FQGNSA. In DNA, the CDR3 is TGTGCCAGCAGCTTAGATGTGACAGGGGGCTACGAGCAGTACTTC. Translation gives CASSLDVTGGYEQYF. The whole variable domain, filled in from reference TRBV7-2 and TRBJ2-7, reads GAGVSQSPSNKVTEKGKDVELRCDPISGHTALYWYRQSLGQGLEFLIYFQGNSAPDKSGLPSDRFSAERTGGSVSTLTIQRTQQEDSAVYLCASSLDVTGGYEQYFGPGTRLTVT.

The chain has TRBV5-6 and TRBJ1-2; D may be TRBD1 (6 bases). The CDR3 totals 15 residues. CDR1 and CDR2 (germline): SGHDT, YYEEEE. Trimming stripped 4 bases from V and 3 bases from J, with 16 bases between. Here the CDR3 reads CASSPVVTGHYGYTF. As DNA, the CDR3 is TGTGCCAGCAGCCCGGTCGTAACAGGGCACTATGGCTACACCTTC.

The rearrangement uses TRBV2 and TRBJ1-6; D unresolved. V was clipped by 6 bases and J by 0 bases, with 18 bases between them. The CDR3 is 18 residues long. Germline-derived CDR1 and CDR2 are SNHLY and FYNNEI. CDR3 amino acids: CASREIEHSSSYNSPLHF. CDR3 nucleotide sequence: TGTGCCAGCAGAGAGATCGAACACTCCAGCTCCTATAATTCACCCCTCCACTTT.

The V call is TRBV6-5, the J call TRBJ1-3, with D perhaps TRBD1 (6 bases). V lost 2 bases, J lost 5 bases, and 10 bases lay in between. The V gene's germline CDR1 is MNHEY and CDR2 SVGAGI. The CDR3 runs 14 residues. This CDR3 is CASSYRDTRNTIYF. CDR3 nucleotides: TGTGCCAGCAGTTACCGGGACACCCGAAACACCATATATTTT.

The chain carries TRBV14 and TRBJ1-1; D uncertain. Germline CDR1 and CDR2: SGHDN and FVKESK. The CDR3 spans 15 residues. Trimming took off 0 bases at V and 6 bases at J, with 14 bases between the two ends. CDR3 sequence: CASSQESRTYPEAFF. Here the CDR3 DNA reads TGTGCCAGCAGCCAAGAATCCCGGACGTACCCTGAAGCTTTCTTT. Full variable domain (remainder filled in from reference TRBV14 and TRBJ1-1): EAGVTQFPSHSVIEKGQTVTLRCDPISGHDNLYWYRRVMGKEIKFLLHFVKESKQDESGMPNNRFLAERTGGTYSTLKVQPAELEDSGVYFCASSQESRTYPEAFFGQGTRLTVV.

CDR3 amino acids: CASSPQHQVETQYF. The DNA for the CDR3 is TGTGCCAGCTCACCACAACATCAGGTAGAGACCCAGTACTTC. The J gene is TRBJ2-5, the V gene TRBV18; no firm D call. Trimming removed 1 base at V and 4 bases at J, with 10 bases between. CDR1 and CDR2 from the germline V gene are KGHSH and LQKENI. The CDR3 has 14 residues.

The genes are TRBV19 and TRBJ2-2; no reliable D call. Germline lookup yields CDR1 LNHDA and CDR2 SQIVND (reference sequence). The CDR3 runs 14 residues. Deletions cut 7 bases from V and 0 bases from J, with 9 bases between. The CDR3 region is CASMSSANTGELFF. Here the CDR3 DNA reads TGTGCCAGTATGTCGTCAGCGAACACCGGGGAGCTGTTTTTT.

The chain links TRBV3-1 (or the pseudogene TRBV3-2) to TRBJ1-2; unclear D gene. Germline loops: CDR1 LGHDT, CDR2 YNNKEL (reference sequence). There are 13 residues in the CDR3. Trimming removed 4 bases at V and 5 bases at J, with 11 bases between. CDR3 sequence: CASSLRRRYGYTF. Written as DNA, the CDR3 is TGTGCCAGCAGCCTCCGTCGGAGGTATGGCTACACCTTC.

The rearrangement joins TRBV18 to TRBJ2-2; the match to TRBD1 covers 11 bases. CDR1 and CDR2 (germline): KGHSH, LQKENI. Losses at the gene ends were 3 bases for V and 5 bases for J; bases not matched to a gene: 8. There are 17 residues in the CDR3. CDR3: CASSPRDRGFRTGELFF. In DNA form, the CDR3 reads TGTGCCAGCTCACCCCGGGACAGGGGGTTCCGGACCGGGGAGCTGTTTTTT.

The CDR3 DNA follows: TGCGCCAGCAGCGGACACCCAGGGGCGGGCGGGGAGCTGTTTTTT. Protein sequence: CASSGHPGAGGELFF. The V call is TRBV4-1, the J call TRBJ2-2; possibly TRBD1 for D (6 bases). Trimming shortened V by 5 bases and J by 7 bases, and 17 bases separated the two germline ends. The V gene's germline CDR1 is MGHRA and CDR2 YSYEKL. The CDR3 length is 15 residues.

The chain is built from TRBV5-1 and TRBJ1-1; maybe TRBD1 (5 bases). The V end lost 4 bases, the J end lost 1 base, and 14 bases lay between the germline ends. CDR1 is SGHRS and CDR2 is YFSETQ in the germline V gene. This CDR3 region has 15 residues. DNA of the CDR3: TGCGCCAGCAGCCCTGGGCAGGGCGAGAACACTGAAGCTTTCTTT. It translates to CASSPGQGENTEAFF.

The chain uses TRBV6-1 and TRBJ2-7, with 11 positions matching TRBD2. The CDR3 runs to 17 residues. Germline values: CDR1 MNHNS, CDR2 SASEGT. Germline trimming cut 2 bases from V and 2 bases from J; bases unmatched to any gene: 8. This chain's CDR3 is CASSEPYRLAGTYEQYF. CDR3 coding DNA: TGTGCCAGCAGTGAACCCTACCGACTAGCGGGAACCTACGAGCAGTACTTC.

This chain joins TRBV6-5 and TRBJ1-2; 7 bases fit TRBD1. This CDR3 region has 13 residues. After removal of 5 bases from V and 4 bases from J, the junction contained 4 bases not matched to a gene. Looked up from germline, CDR1 is MNHEY and CDR2 is SVGAGI. CDR3 loop: CASSPQGFYGYTF. The DNA for the CDR3 is TGTGCCAGCAGTCCACAGGGGTTCTATGGCTACACCTTC.

The chain is built from TRBV5-1 and TRBJ2-3; weak D call: TRBD2 (5 bases). CDR3 size: 12 residues. Germline V gene sequence: CDR1 SGHRS, CDR2 YFSETQ. V was trimmed by 5 bases and J by 4 bases, leaving 8 bases between them. CDR3 in amino acids: CASRRAPDTQYF. The CDR3 bases are TGCGCCAGCAGGAGGGCCCCAGATACGCAGTATTTT.

This clone was seen only once. V usage is TRBV9 and J usage is TRBJ1-3; D is unclear. Germline lookup yields CDR1 SGDLS and CDR2 YYNGEE. CDR3 size: 13 residues. V was pared by 2 bases and J by 0 bases, with 3 bases between. CDR3 in amino acids: CASSVPSGNTIYF. CDR3 nucleotide sequence: TGTGCCAGCAGCGTCCCCTCTGGAAACACCATATATTTT.